This entry lists 6 T cell receptor beta chains sequenced from one sample in a study of T cell repertoires in cytomegalovirus infection. TCRdb ran MiXCR on the reads and lists one entry per CDR3 protein. The sample lists 250,000 or so distinct CDR3 sequences; around 9% were seen once. The sample taken for sequencing was PBMCs. These TCRs come from a human donor in good health (CMV status not recorded). Some clones in this sample may be carry-over from other donors' samples.

The V call is TRBV30, the J call TRBJ2-7; 10 bases line up with TRBD1. Per the germline V gene, CDR1 is GTSNPN and CDR2 is SVGIG (reference sequence). This CDR3 has 15 amino acids. V was pared by 4 bases and J by 4 bases, with 10 bases of the junction left unmatched. The CDR3 spells CAWIPGTGAGYEQYF. The CDR3 region has the DNA TGTGCCTGGATTCCCGGGACAGGGGCCGGTTACGAGCAGTACTTC.

V is TRBV12-3 or TRBV12-4 and J is TRBJ2-5, with TRBD1 matching 7 bases. Losses at the gene ends were 2 bases for V and 3 bases for J; bases not matched to a gene: 6. The CDR3 spans 15 residues. The CDR3 loop is CASSLRRGPEETQYF. The DNA for the CDR3 is TGTGCCAGCAGTTTACGTAGGGGGCCCGAAGAGACCCAGTACTTC.

The chain combines TRBV28 with TRBJ1-5; no firm D call. Trimming took 5 bases from V and 4 from J, leaving 15 bases between them. Germline lookup yields CDR1 MDHEN and CDR2 SYDVKM. The CDR3 has 15 residues. The CDR3 sequence is CASSRSGLGNQPQHF. In DNA form, the CDR3 reads TGTGCCAGCAGTAGGAGCGGCCTCGGGAATCAGCCCCAGCATTTT.

The chain employs TRBV5-4 and TRBJ1-1; D is possibly TRBD1 (5 bases). Germline lookup yields CDR1 SGHNT and CDR2 YYREEE (reference sequence). The CDR3 is 16 amino acids. Trimming left V 4 bases short and J 6 bases short, with 22 bases between. CDR3 nucleotides: TGTGCCAGCAGCGGCCAGGGTGGGGATTTTTTGTCTGAAGCTTTCTTT. Its translation: CASSGQGGDFLSEAFF.

This clonotype has a handful of counts. CDR3 in amino acids: CASRAAAQGEQFF. CDR3 bases: TGTGCCAGCAGGGCCGCCGCCCAAGGGGAGCAGTTCTTC. V is TRBV28 and J is TRBJ2-1, with D unclear. Trimming removed 6 bases from V and 10 bases from J, with 16 bases in between. Germline CDR1 reads MDHEN; CDR2 reads SYDVKM. The length of the CDR3 is 13 residues. Together with reference TRBV28 and TRBJ2-1, the CDR3 gives the full variable domain: DVKVTQSSRYLVKRTGEKVFLECVQDMDHENMFWYRQDPGLGLRLIYFSYDVKMKEKGDIPEGYSVSREKKERFSLILESASTNQTSMYLCASRAAAQGEQFFGPGTRLTVL.

The chain links TRBV7-9 to TRBJ2-5; D tentatively fits TRBD1 or TRBD2 (5 bases each). The CDR3 has 14 amino acids. CDR1 SEHNR and CDR2 FQNEAQ come from the germline V gene (reference sequence). Trimming stripped 5 bases from V and 3 bases from J, with 13 bases between. The CDR3 nucleotides are TGTGCCAGCAGCCAGGGACGGCGAGAAGAGACCCAGTACTTC. This gives the protein CASSQGRREETQYF. The full variable domain, with the rest looked up from reference TRBV7-9 and TRBJ2-5, is DTGVSQNPRHKITKRGQNVTFRCDPISEHNRLYWYRQTLGQGPEFLTYFQNEAQLEKSRLLSDRFSAERPKGSFSTLEIQRTEQGDSAMYLCASSQGRREETQYFGPGTRLLVL.